The 20 T cell receptor beta chains in this list originate from one sample, sequenced in a study of CD8 T cells in Susac syndrome (dated by TCRdb to between 2018 and 2020). The library was prepared using the immunoSEQ multiplex PCR assay. RNA was extracted with the RNeasy kit and roughly 0.45 to 1 ug was reverse transcribed using random hexamers. TCRdb itself trimmed the public reads at Q25 with fastp, ran MiXCR and retained productive beta chains. When rows share a CDR3 protein, they turn into one entry using the most common DNA and genes. The sample profile shows approximately 210,000 distinct CDR3 sequences; 95% of them were found once. In total, the top ten clones hold 0.075% to 0.095% of the sample. Sample: CD4+ T cells from PBMCs. These receptors were taken from a human donor with multiple sclerosis.

The rearrangement links TRBV29-1 to TRBJ2-5; 8 bases line up with TRBD1. This CDR3 has 11 amino acids. The J segment lost 5 bases and the V segment lost 5 bases, leaving 1 base of the junction unmatched. Germline CDR1 reads SQVTM; CDR2 reads ANQGSEA. The CDR3, as DNA: TGCAGCGTTAACAGGGGGGAGACCCAGTACTTC. Its translation: CSVNRGETQYF.

The chain carries TRBV2 and TRBJ2-4; 9 nucleotides match TRBD1. V trimming: 6 bases; J trimming: 6 bases; junction bases outside the gene matches: 6. Per the germline V gene, CDR1 is SNHLY and CDR2 is FYNNEI. CDR3 length equals 14 residues. CDR3 amino acids: CASSWTGAVNIQYF. The CDR3 DNA follows: TGTGCCAGCAGCTGGACAGGGGCGGTAAACATTCAGTACTTC.

In nucleotides, the CDR3 is TGTGCCAACGCGGGGGGGCCGGGTGGTAGCACAGATACGCAGTATTTT. Its translation: CANAGGPGGSTDTQYF. The chain carries TRBV7-2 and TRBJ2-3; 9 bases agree with TRBD2. The germline CDR1 and CDR2 sequences are SGHTA and FQGNSA. Trimming at V came to 10 bases and at J to 0 bases, leaving 11 bases not matched to a gene. The CDR3 is 16 amino acids.

The chain uses TRBV3-1 and TRBJ2-7; D gene ambiguous. This CDR3 comprises 15 residues. Germline V CDR1 and CDR2: LGHDT, YNNKEL (reference sequence). Trimming removed 2 bases at V and 1 base at J, with 12 bases between. The CDR3 nucleotides are TGTGCCAGCAGCCAACCACACCTCGGATCCTACGAGCAGTACTTC. Translation gives CASSQPHLGSYEQYF.

The chain recombines TRBV2 with TRBJ2-5; no definite D call. V lost 0 bases to trimming and J lost 5 bases, with 1 base between them. The CDR3 consists of 11 residues. Germline loops: CDR1 SNHLY, CDR2 FYNNEI. CDR3 nucleotide sequence: TGTGCCAGCAGTGAAGCGGAGACCCAGTACTTC. This encodes CASSEAETQYF.

The chain links TRBV19 to TRBJ2-1, with D hard to call. There are 14 residues in the CDR3. V was cut by 5 bases and J by 8 bases, with 16 bases left in between. Germline CDR1 is LNHDA and CDR2 is SQIVND (reference sequence). The chain's CDR3 is CASSPRPDRDEQFF. The CDR3 DNA reads TGTGCCAGTAGTCCCCGCCCCGATCGCGATGAGCAGTTCTTC.

This chain uses TRBV5-6 with TRBJ1-3, with no clear D. This CDR3 has 12 residues. The germline V gene encodes CDR1 SGHDT and CDR2 YYEEEE. V lost 4 bases and J 2 bases, leaving 4 bases between the germline ends. The CDR3 spells CASSLTGNTIYF. The CDR3 region has the DNA TGTGCCAGCAGCCTTACTGGAAACACCATATATTTT.

Here the CDR3 DNA reads TGCGCCAGCAGCCAAGAATCCGGGAATTCACCCCTCCACTTT. Encoded protein: CASSQESGNSPLHF. The genes are TRBV4-1 and TRBJ1-6; the D is unclear. Per the germline V gene, CDR1 is MGHRA and CDR2 is YSYEKL. This CDR3 region has 14 residues. The V end lost 0 bases, the J end lost 7 bases, and 7 bases lay between the germline ends.

This chain's CDR3 is CASTGELKQYF. The DNA of the CDR3 is TGTGCCAGTACCGGGGAATTGAAGCAGTACTTC. This rearrangement joins TRBV25-1 to TRBJ2-7, with D maybe TRBD2 (5 bases). This CDR3 contains 11 residues. Between the trimmed V and J ends, which lost 9 bases and 8 bases, there was a span of 14 bases. CDR1 and CDR2 (germline): MGHDK, SYGVNS.

The chain uses TRBV4-2 and TRBJ2-7, with D perhaps matching TRBD2 (5 bases). Germline CDR1 is LGHNA and CDR2 is YNFKEQ. The V and J ends lost 4 bases and 4 bases respectively, with 17 bases between them. This CDR3 region has 15 residues. CDR3 region: CASSRGPDRVYEQYF. CDR3 sequence (DNA): TGTGCCAGCAGCCGCGGGCCCGACCGGGTATACGAGCAGTACTTC.

The genes are TRBV5-1 and TRBJ2-5; 10 nucleotides align to TRBD2. Trimming at V came to 2 bases and at J to 1 base, leaving 5 bases not matched to a gene. CDR1 is SGHRS, CDR2 YFSETQ, per germline. This CDR3 contains 16 residues. CDR3 region: CASSLRTSGTQETQYF. The CDR3 DNA sequence: TGCGCCAGCAGCTTACGGACTAGCGGTACCCAAGAGACCCAGTACTTC.

The rearrangement links TRBV29-1 to TRBJ2-1; the match to TRBD1 covers 11 bases. The germline V gene encodes CDR1 SQVTM and CDR2 ANQGSEA. The J segment lost 0 bases and the V segment lost 6 bases, leaving 10 bases of the junction unmatched. The CDR3 is made up of 17 amino acids. The CDR3 DNA sequence: TGCAGCGTGACGGACAGGGGGCTGGAAAGCTCCTACAATGAGCAGTTCTTC. Protein product: CSVTDRGLESSYNEQFF.

The rearrangement uses TRBV2 and TRBJ2-1, with D perhaps TRBD1 or TRBD2 (6 bases each). Germline V CDR1 and CDR2: SNHLY, FYNNEI. The V and J ends lost 7 bases and 8 bases respectively, with 21 bases between them. The CDR3 totals 15 residues. CDR3 DNA sequence: TGTGCCAGCACCATCTCCGGGGGCCCGGCCGATGAGCAGTTCTTC. Translated, it gives CASTISGGPADEQFF.

This chain links TRBV6-5 with TRBJ2-1; D assignment may be TRBD1 or TRBD2 (5 bases each). V was trimmed by 8 bases and J by 5 bases, leaving 10 bases between them. This CDR3 is built from 12 residues. Germline V CDR1 and CDR2: MNHEY, SVGAGI. The CDR3 DNA reads TGTGCCAGCGGCCGGGGACACAATGAGCAGTTCTTC. Its translation: CASGRGHNEQFF.

The table lists this clonotype with a count of one. This chain connects TRBV20-1 to TRBJ2-6; D unclear. Trimming cost V 3 bases and J 0 bases, with 6 bases left between them. CDR3 length: 14 amino acids. CDR1 is DFQATT, CDR2 SNEGSKA, per germline (reference sequence). DNA for the CDR3: TGCAGTGCTAGTCCTAACTCTGGGGCCAACGTCCTGACTTTC. This gives the protein CSASPNSGANVLTF.

The chain carries TRBV9 and TRBJ1-5; D gene uncertain. Trimming removed 0 bases from V and 7 bases from J, with 14 bases in between. CDR1 and CDR2 from the germline V gene are SGDLS and YYNGEE. This CDR3 spans 15 amino acids. Written as DNA, the CDR3 is TGTGCCAGCAGCGTAGGCAGTTCCCCCGGGCAGCCCCAGCATTTT. It codes for CASSVGSSPGQPQHF.

V and J are TRBV3-1 and TRBJ2-5; D is possibly TRBD2 (5 bases). There are 16 residues in the CDR3. The V and J ends lost 0 bases and 4 bases respectively, with 15 bases between them. CDR1 is LGHDT and CDR2 is YNNKEL in the germline V gene (reference sequence). CDR3 DNA sequence: TGTGCCAGCAGCCAAGATGTACACCGGAGGCGAGAGACCCAGTACTTC. Translating gives CASSQDVHRRRETQYF.

V usage is TRBV5-1 and J usage is TRBJ2-7, with 11 bases aligning to TRBD2. This CDR3 spans 14 amino acids. Germline loops: CDR1 SGHRS, CDR2 YFSETQ. Losses at the gene ends were 4 bases for V and 2 bases for J; bases not matched to a gene: 2. CDR3: CASSRLAGTYEQYF. The CDR3 region has the DNA TGCGCCAGCAGCCGACTAGCGGGAACCTACGAGCAGTACTTC. Supplemented by reference TRBV5-1 and TRBJ2-7, the full variable domain reads KAGVTQTPRYLIKTRGQQVTLSCSPISGHRSVSWYQQTPGQGLQFLFEYFSETQRNKGNFPGRFSGRQFSNSRSEMNVSTLELGDSALYLCASSRLAGTYEQYFGPGTRLTVT.

This clonotype came up once. This chain joins TRBV28 and TRBJ2-7; TRBD1 agrees at 11 bases. CDR1 MDHEN and CDR2 SYDVKM come from the germline V gene. V shed 8 bases, J shed 5 bases, and the junction held 5 bases outside the gene matches. This CDR3 contains 13 residues. The CDR3 coding sequence is TGTGCCAGCCGGGGACAGGGGGTTGACGAGCAGTACTTC. Protein product: CASRGQGVDEQYF.

The chain combines TRBV20-1 with TRBJ2-1; D is possibly TRBD1 (5 bases). Trimming pared 3 bases from V and 7 bases from J, leaving 10 bases between. The CDR3 runs 12 residues. Germline V gene sequence: CDR1 DFQATT, CDR2 SNEGSKA (reference sequence). Here the CDR3 reads CSARQGGNEQFF. CDR3 DNA: TGCAGTGCTAGGCAGGGTGGGAATGAGCAGTTCTTC.